This T cell receptor (beta chain) is drawn from a study of OX40 agonist ivuxolimab in advanced cancers. Turning to the study itself: Patients with hepatocellular carcinoma, melanoma, renal cell or head and neck cancer made up the dose-escalation patients. Mean age 60 years, range roughly 20 to 85; 82.7% male. Overall study results and limits: Researchers report that CD8+ T cells had, on average, more expanded clones than CD4+.

With regard to this clone: Antigen: not known.

Data came from immunoSEQ multiplex PCR; TCRdb stores just in-frame clones and leaves some out. The table includes tens of thousands of clones, 87% detected once. CDR1 is LNHDA, CDR2 SQIVND, per germline (reference sequence). Trimming stripped 3 bases from V and 0 bases from J, with 18 bases between. This CDR3 has 18 residues. This chain links TRBV19 with TRBJ2-1; D possibly corresponds to TRBD2 (5 bases). The starting material was CD4+ or CD8+ T cells sorted from blood, obtained in a trial of the OX40 agonist ivuxolimab. This receptor was identified in an adult with an advanced solid tumor such as melanoma, head and neck, liver or kidney cancer. CDR3 DNA: TGTGCCAGTAGTATTTGGGTTCGCGGGCTGACCTCCTACAATGAGCAGTTCTTC. It codes for CASSIWVRGLTSYNEQFF.